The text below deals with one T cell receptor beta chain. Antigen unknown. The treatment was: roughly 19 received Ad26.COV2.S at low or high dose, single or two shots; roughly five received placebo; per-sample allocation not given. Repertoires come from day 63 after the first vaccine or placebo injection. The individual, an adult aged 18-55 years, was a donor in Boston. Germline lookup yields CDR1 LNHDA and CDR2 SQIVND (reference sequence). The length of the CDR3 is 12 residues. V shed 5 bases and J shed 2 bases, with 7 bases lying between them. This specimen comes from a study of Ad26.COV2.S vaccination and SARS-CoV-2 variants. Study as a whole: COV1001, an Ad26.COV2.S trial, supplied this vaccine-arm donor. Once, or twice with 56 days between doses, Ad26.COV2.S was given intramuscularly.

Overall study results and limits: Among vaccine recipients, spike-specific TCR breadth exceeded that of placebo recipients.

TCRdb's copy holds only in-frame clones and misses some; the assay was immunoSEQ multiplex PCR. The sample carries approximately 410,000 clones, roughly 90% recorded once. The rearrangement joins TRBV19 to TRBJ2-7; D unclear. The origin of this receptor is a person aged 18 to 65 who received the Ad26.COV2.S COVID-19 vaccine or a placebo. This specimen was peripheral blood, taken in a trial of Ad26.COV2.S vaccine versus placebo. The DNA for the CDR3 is TGTGCCAGTAGTCCAGGAGCCTACGAGCAGTACTTC. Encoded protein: CASSPGAYEQYF.